These T cell receptor beta chains were read from a single sample in a study of response to subunit inactivated influenza vaccine. TCRdb re-called the RT-PCR reads through MiXCR, storing one row per CDR3 protein. The sample has a few hundred thousand distinct CDR3 sequences; roughly 22% are singletons. Sample: PBMCs from blood, taken approximately 20 months after vaccination. These receptors were collected from a man in his fifties or sixties who received an inactivated influenza vaccine. The CDR3 runs from the conserved cysteine through the conserved F or W. The D gene is left open where the match is weak. A row's size may be missing; if present it is once, few, many or a size class.

V gene	J gene	D gene	clone size	CDR3 DNA	CDR3 protein
TRBV20-1	TRBJ1-6	TRBD1	many	TGCAGTGCTATACTCGGGACAGGGGTTTTTTCACCCCTCCACTTT	CSAILGTGVFSPLHF
TRBV19	TRBJ2-7	NA	NA	TGTGCCAGTAGTCGTAACCTTCAACACGAGCAGTACTTC	CASSRNLQHEQYF
TRBV20-1	TRBJ1-1	NA	once	TGCAGTGCTAGAGATGGGGGTAGCACTGAAGCTTTCTTT	CSARDGGSTEAFF
TRBV4-2	TRBJ1-5	NA	few	TGTGCCAGCAGCCAAGAAAGATCGGAAGGGGCCCAGCCCCAGCATTTT	CASSQERSEGAQPQHF
TRBV20-1	TRBJ1-2	NA	few	TGCAGTGCTAGAGCCGGGACTGCCTATGGCTACACCTTC	CSARAGTAYGYTF
TRBV7-2	TRBJ2-5	NA	NA	TGTGCCAGCAGCAAGGGACGAGGCGGGACCCAGTACTTC	CASSKGRGGTQYF
TRBV7-9	TRBJ2-1	TRBD1	NA	TGTGCCAGCAGCTTACGACAGGGGGCTTTGGATGAGCAGTTCTTC	CASSLRQGALDEQFF
TRBV5-1	TRBJ1-2	NA	NA	TGCGCCAGCAGCTTGGAGGCGGCAGACAGAATTAACTATGGCTACACCTTC	CASSLEAADRINYGYTF
TRBV6-2/TRBV6-3	TRBJ2-7	NA	NA	TGTGCCAGCGGGACGCAAGGACTCCTCTACGAGCAGTACTTC	CASGTQGLLYEQYF
TRBV11-2	TRBJ2-3	NA	NA	TGTGCCAGCAGTATCTTATTGGGGGCAGATACGCAGTATTTT	CASSILLGADTQYF
TRBV4-2	TRBJ1-2	NA	few	TGTGCCAGCAGCCAAGGTCAGTCGGTATCCTATGGCTACACCTTC	CASSQGQSVSYGYTF